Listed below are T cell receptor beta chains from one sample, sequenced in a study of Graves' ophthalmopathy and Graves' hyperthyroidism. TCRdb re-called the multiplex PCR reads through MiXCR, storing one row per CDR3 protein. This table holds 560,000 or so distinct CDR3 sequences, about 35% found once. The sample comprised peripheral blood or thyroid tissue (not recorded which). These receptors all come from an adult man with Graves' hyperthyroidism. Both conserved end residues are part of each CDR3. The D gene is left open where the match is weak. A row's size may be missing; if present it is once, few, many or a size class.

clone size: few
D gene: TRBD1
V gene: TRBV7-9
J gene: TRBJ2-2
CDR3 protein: CASSTHRQGQRAGELFF
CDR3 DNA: TGTGCCAGCAGTACCCATCGACAGGGTCAGAGGGCCGGGGAGCTGTTTTTT

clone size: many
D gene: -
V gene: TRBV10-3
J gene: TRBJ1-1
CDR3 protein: CAIVGARDTEAFF
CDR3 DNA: TGTGCCATCGTCGGGGCCAGGGACACTGAAGCTTTCTTT

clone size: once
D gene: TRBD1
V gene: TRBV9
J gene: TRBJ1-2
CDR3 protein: CASSRATGSYGYTF
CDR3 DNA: TGTGCCAGCAGCCGGGCGACAGGGAGCTATGGCTACACCTTC

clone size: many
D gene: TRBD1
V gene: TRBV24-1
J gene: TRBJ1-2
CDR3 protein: CATSDPTGIYGYTF
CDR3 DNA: TGTGCCACCAGTGATCCGACAGGGATCTATGGCTACACCTTC

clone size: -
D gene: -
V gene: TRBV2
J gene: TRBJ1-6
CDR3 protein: CASSLDTGNGAPLHF
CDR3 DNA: TGTGCCAGCAGCCTCGATACAGGGAATGGTGCACCCCTCCACTTT

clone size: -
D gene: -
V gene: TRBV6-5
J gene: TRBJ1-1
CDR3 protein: CASRTTGTGATEAFF
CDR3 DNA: TGTGCCAGCAGGACCACAGGGACCGGGGCCACTGAAGCTTTCTTT

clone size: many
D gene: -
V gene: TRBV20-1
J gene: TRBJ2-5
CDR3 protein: CSALHSTVQETQYF
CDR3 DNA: TGCAGTGCTTTACATTCGACCGTCCAAGAGACCCAGTACTTC

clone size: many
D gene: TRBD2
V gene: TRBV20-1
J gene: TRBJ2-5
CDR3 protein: CSARPGGEETQYF
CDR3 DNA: TGCAGTGCTAGACCGGGGGGGGAAGAGACCCAGTACTTC

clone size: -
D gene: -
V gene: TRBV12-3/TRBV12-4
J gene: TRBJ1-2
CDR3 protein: CASSSGAGHYGYTF
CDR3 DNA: TGTGCCAGCAGTTCTGGGGCAGGACACTATGGCTACACCTTC

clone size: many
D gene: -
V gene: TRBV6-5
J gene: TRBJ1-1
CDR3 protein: CASSTTDTNTEAFF
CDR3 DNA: TGTGCCAGCAGCACGACAGATACGAACACTGAAGCTTTCTTT

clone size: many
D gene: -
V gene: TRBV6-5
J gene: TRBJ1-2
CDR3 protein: CASSYEGWGGYTF
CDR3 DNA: TGTGCCAGCAGTTACGAGGGATGGGGTGGCTACACCTTC

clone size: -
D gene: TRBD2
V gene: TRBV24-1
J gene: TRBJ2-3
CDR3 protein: CAISDKAGLRTDTQYF
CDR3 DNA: TGTGCCATCAGTGATAAAGCGGGATTACGCACAGATACGCAGTATTTT

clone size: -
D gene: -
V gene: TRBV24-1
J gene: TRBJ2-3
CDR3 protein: CATSDGGPISTDTQYF
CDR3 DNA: TGTGCCACCAGTGACGGGGGGCCGATCAGCACAGATACGCAGTATTTT

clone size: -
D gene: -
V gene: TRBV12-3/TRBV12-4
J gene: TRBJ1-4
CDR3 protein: CASSQLLEKLFF
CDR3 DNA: TGTGCCAGCAGTCAATTACTAGAAAAACTGTTTTTT

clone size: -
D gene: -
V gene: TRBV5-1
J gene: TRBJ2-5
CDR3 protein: CASSHGTGAETQYF
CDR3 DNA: TGCGCCAGCAGTCATGGGACGGGTGCCGAGACCCAGTACTTC

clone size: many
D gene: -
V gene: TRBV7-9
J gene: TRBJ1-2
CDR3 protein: CASSRDQNYGYTF
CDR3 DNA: TGTGCCAGCAGCCGGGACCAAAACTATGGCTACACCTTC

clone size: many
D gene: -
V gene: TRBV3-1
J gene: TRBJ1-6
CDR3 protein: CASSQDPGMTSSPLHF
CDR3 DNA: TGTGCCAGCAGCCAAGATCCGGGGATGACAAGTTCACCCCTCCACTTT

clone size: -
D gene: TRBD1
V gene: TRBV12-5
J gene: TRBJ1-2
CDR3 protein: CASGFHRGEGYTF
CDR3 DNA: TGTGCTAGTGGTTTCCACAGGGGAGAGGGCTACACCTTC

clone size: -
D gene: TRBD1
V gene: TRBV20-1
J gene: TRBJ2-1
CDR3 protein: CSARTGQGASSYNEQFF
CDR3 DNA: TGCAGTGCCCGTACCGGACAGGGGGCGTCGTCCTACAATGAGCAGTTCTTC

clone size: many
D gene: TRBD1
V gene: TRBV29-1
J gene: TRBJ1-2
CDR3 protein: CSVPGQGARYGYTF
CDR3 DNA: TGCAGCGTCCCGGGACAGGGGGCGAGGTATGGCTACACCTTC

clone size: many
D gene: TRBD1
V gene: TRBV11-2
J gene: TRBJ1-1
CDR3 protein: CASKGQGDSEAFF
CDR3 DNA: TGTGCCAGCAAGGGACAGGGGGATTCTGAAGCTTTCTTT

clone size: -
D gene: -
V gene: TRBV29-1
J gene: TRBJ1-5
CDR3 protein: CSVDEGPQHF
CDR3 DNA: TGCAGCGTTGATGAGGGGCCCCAGCATTTT

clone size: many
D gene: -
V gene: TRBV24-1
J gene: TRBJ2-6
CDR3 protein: CATSDMGSSGANVLTF
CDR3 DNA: TGTGCCACCAGTGACATGGGATCCTCTGGGGCCAACGTCCTGACTTTC

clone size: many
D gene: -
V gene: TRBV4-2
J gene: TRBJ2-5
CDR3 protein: CASSQFVEETQYF
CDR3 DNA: TGTGCCAGCAGCCAATTCGTTGAAGAGACCCAGTACTTC

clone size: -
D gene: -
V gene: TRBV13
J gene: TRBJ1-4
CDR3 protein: CASSSRTPNEKLFF
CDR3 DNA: TGTGCCAGCAGCTCACGGACCCCTAATGAAAAACTGTTTTTT

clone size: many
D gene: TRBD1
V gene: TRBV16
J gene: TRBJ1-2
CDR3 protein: CASSRTTGENYGYTF
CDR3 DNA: TGTGCCAGCAGCCGTACCACAGGGGAGAACTATGGCTACACCTTC

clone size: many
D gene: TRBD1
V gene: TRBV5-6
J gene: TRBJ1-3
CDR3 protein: CASSAGTAFSGNTIYF
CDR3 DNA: TGTGCCAGCAGCGCCGGGACAGCCTTCTCTGGAAACACCATATATTTT

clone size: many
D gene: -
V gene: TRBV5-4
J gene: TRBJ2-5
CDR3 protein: CASSLAGGNQETQYF
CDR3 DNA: TGTGCCAGCAGCTTGGCCGGAGGAAACCAAGAGACCCAGTACTTC

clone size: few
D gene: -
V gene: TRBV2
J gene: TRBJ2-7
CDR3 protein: CASSLFGQQAEQYF
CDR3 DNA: TGTGCCAGCAGTTTGTTCGGACAGCAGGCCGAGCAGTACTTC

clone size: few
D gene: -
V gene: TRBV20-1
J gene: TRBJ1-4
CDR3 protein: CSAREPQGNTLEKLFF
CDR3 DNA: TGCAGTGCTAGAGAGCCCCAGGGTAATACCCTTGAAAAACTGTTTTTT

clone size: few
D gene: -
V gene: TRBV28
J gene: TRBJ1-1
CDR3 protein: CASNKGRTEAFF
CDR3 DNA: TGTGCCAGCAATAAAGGGCGGACTGAAGCTTTCTTT

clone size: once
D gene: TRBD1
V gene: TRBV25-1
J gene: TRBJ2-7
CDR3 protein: CASSGGQPLDRDEQYF
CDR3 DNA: TGTGCCAGCAGTGGAGGACAGCCCCTCGACAGGGACGAGCAGTACTTC

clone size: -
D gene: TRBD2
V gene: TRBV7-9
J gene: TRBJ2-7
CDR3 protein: CASSVGGGAYEQYF
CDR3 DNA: TGTGCCAGCAGCGTTGGGGGGGGAGCCTACGAGCAGTACTTC

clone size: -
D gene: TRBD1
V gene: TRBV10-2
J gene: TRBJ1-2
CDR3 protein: CASRTGRNTGVYTF
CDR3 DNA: TGCGCCAGCAGGACAGGGAGGAACACCGGTGTCTACACCTTC

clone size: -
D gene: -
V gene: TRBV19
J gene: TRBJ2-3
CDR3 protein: CASSIPGADTQYF
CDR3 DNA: TGTGCCAGTAGTATACCGGGGGCGGATACGCAGTATTTT

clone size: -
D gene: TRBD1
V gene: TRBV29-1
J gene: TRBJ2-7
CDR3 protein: CSVEGQDRDSYEQYF
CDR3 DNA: TGCAGCGTTGAAGGCCAGGACAGGGACTCCTACGAGCAGTACTTC

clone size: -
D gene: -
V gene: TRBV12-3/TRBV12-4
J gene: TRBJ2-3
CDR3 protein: CASSSGIHTQYF
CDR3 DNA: TGTGCCAGCAGTTCCGGGATACATACGCAGTATTTT

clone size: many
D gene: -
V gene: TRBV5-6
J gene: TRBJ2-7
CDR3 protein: CASSLGAETYEQYF
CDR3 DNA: TGTGCCAGCAGCTTAGGAGCGGAGACCTACGAGCAGTACTTC

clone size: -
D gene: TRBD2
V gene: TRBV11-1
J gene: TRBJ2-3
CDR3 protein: CASSLWATSGSWDTQYF
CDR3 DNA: TGTGCCAGCAGCTTGTGGGCCACTAGCGGGAGTTGGGATACGCAGTATTTT

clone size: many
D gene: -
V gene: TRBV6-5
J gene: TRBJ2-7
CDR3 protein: CASSLVLYEQYF
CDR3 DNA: TGTGCCAGCAGTTTGGTTCTCTACGAGCAGTACTTC

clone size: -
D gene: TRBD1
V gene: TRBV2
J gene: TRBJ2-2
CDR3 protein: CASSDGQGALRTGELFF
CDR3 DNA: TGTGCCAGCAGCGATGGACAGGGGGCCCTTCGCACCGGGGAGCTGTTTTTT

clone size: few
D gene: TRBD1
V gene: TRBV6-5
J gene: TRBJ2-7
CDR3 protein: CASTYGTGFTEQYF
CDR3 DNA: TGTGCCAGCACCTACGGGACAGGTTTCACGGAGCAGTACTTC

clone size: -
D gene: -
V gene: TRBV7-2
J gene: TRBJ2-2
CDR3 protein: CASSLTTLPTGELFF
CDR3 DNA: TGTGCCAGCAGCCTCACGACTCTACCAACCGGGGAGCTGTTTTTT

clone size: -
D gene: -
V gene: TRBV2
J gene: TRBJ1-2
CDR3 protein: CASSASRWEGYYGYTF
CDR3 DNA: TGTGCCAGCAGTGCCAGCCGATGGGAGGGATACTATGGCTACACCTTC

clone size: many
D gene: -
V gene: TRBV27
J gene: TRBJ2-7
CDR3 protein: CASSRSGQPTIYEQYF
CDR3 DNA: TGTGCCAGCAGTCGCTCCGGACAGCCCACTATCTACGAGCAGTACTTC